These 30 T cell receptor beta chains share one sample of origin, sequenced in a study of T cell repertoires in aging, cancer and after chemotherapy. TCR beta rearrangements were amplified from peripheral blood genomic DNA. A mixed TRB-A/B primer pool amplified rearranged TRB by multiplex touch-down PCR. TCRdb redid the calling of the multiplex PCR reads with MiXCR, one entry per CDR3 protein. The sample contains around 2,400 distinct CDR3 sequences, roughly 50% of which appear only once. The sequencing input was blood. The receptors originated from a human donor with a blood cancer.

The J gene is TRBJ2-2, the V gene TRBV7-2, with a weak D call TRBD2 (5 bases). Trimming cost V 6 bases and J 4 bases, with 15 bases left between them. CDR1 is SGHTA, CDR2 FQGNSA, per germline. The length of the CDR3 is 15 residues. The CDR3 region has the DNA TGTGCCAGCAGACGTTATAGAGGGAGCACCGGGGAGCTGTTTTTT. Its protein is CASRRYRGSTGELFF.

The chain has TRBV29-1 and TRBJ1-1; D not resolved. This CDR3 has 13 residues. Germline CDR1 and CDR2: SQVTM and ANQGSEA. V was pared by 7 bases and J by 0 bases, with 12 bases between. The CDR3 spells CSAGRLMNTEAFF. As DNA, the CDR3 is TGCAGCGCTGGACGGTTAATGAACACTGAAGCTTTCTTT.

The chain links TRBV10-2 to TRBJ2-7; D ambiguous. This CDR3 comprises 13 residues. With 5 bases removed from V and 3 bases from J, the gap between germline ends came to 11 bases. Germline loops: CDR1 WSHSY, CDR2 SAAADI. CDR3 sequence: CASSWALDYEQYF. As DNA, the CDR3 is TGCGCCAGCAGTTGGGCGCTCGACTACGAGCAGTACTTC.

V usage is TRBV5-6 and J usage is TRBJ2-5; 8 nucleotides agree with TRBD2. Germline-derived CDR1 and CDR2 are SGHDT and YYEEEE. Unmatched junction bases numbered 12, after V lost 3 bases and J lost 2 bases. The CDR3 has 17 amino acids. CDR3 sequence (DNA): TGTGCCAGCAGCTCCCTTGGGACTAGTCGCTCTCAAGAGACCCAGTACTTC. It is translated as CASSSLGTSRSQETQYF. The whole variable domain, filled in from reference TRBV5-6 and TRBJ2-5, reads DAGVTQSPTHLIKTRGQQVTLRCSPKSGHDTVSWYQQALGQGPQFIFQYYEEEERQRGNFPDRFSGHQFPNYSSELNVNALLLGDSALYLCASSSLGTSRSQETQYFGPGTRLLVL.

J is TRBJ2-7 and V is TRBV7-2, with D possibly matching TRBD1 (7 bases). Germline-derived CDR1 and CDR2 are SGHTA and FQGNSA. V was shortened by 5 bases and J by 2 bases, with 13 bases between the two germline ends. The CDR3 loop spans 14 amino acids. The DNA of the CDR3 is TGTGCCAGCAGCCCGCGGGACAGAGCCTACGAGCAGTACTTC. It is translated as CASSPRDRAYEQYF. The variable domain in full, with the rest retrieved from reference TRBV7-2 and TRBJ2-7, is GAGVSQSPSNKVTEKGKDVELRCDPISGHTALYWYRQSLGQGLEFLIYFQGNSAPDKSGLPSDRFSAERTGGSVSTLTIQRTQQEDSAVYLCASSPRDRAYEQYFGPGTRLTVT.

This clonotype appeared a few times. The genes are TRBV6-2 or TRBV6-3 and TRBJ1-5; 8 bases are shared with TRBD1. Unmatched junction bases numbered 4, after V lost 7 bases and J lost 5 bases. CDR3 length: 13 residues. Germline assignment: CDR1 MNHEY and CDR2 SVGEGT. The CDR3 coding sequence is TGTGCCAGCAACCAGGGGGCTCATCAGCCCCAGCATTTT. Its translation: CASNQGAHQPQHF.

The chain combines TRBV7-2 with TRBJ2-3; the match to TRBD2 covers 10 bases. The J segment lost 11 bases and the V segment lost 6 bases, leaving 14 bases of the junction unmatched. In germline, CDR1 is SGHTA, CDR2 FQGNSA. The CDR3 contains 15 residues. The CDR3 protein is CASSLDSGRPSMQYF. Here the CDR3 DNA reads TGTGCCAGCAGTCTGGATAGCGGGAGGCCTTCCATGCAGTATTTT.

This clonotype was detected once. This chain connects TRBV5-6 to TRBJ1-2; the match to TRBD1 covers 12 bases. This CDR3 is built from 14 residues. The V gene end was trimmed by 2 bases and the J gene end by 9 bases; junction bases not matched to a gene: 5. Germline CDR1 is SGHDT and CDR2 is YYEEEE. In DNA form, the CDR3 reads TGTGCCAGCAGCTTCCCGGGACAGGGGGCCAGCTACACCTTC. Amino acid sequence: CASSFPGQGASYTF.

As concerns this clonotype: The germline gene is not matched at one end of the junction; a read error may be the cause. The CDR3 is CASSPGKHNSPLNF. CDR3 DNA sequence: TGTGCCAGCAGCCCAGGGAAACACAATTCACCCCTCAACTTT. The rearrangement links TRBV6-5 to TRBJ1-6; possible D gene TRBD1, 5 bases. In germline, CDR1 is MNHEY, CDR2 SVGAGI. This CDR3 region has 14 residues.

In the case of this clonotype: A read error may produce the germline difference seen at one junction end. This chain links TRBV7-6 with TRBJ1-1; 9 positions match TRBD1. Germline lookup yields CDR1 SGHVS and CDR2 FNYEAQ. There are 15 residues in the CDR3. CDR3 loop: CATSRDLGQGLEAFF. The CDR3 bases are TGTGCCACCAGCAGAGATCTGGGACAGGGACTTGAAGCTTTCTTT.

The chain couples TRBV15 to TRBJ2-7, with D perhaps given as TRBD1 or TRBD2 (5 bases each). The germline gives CDR1 LNHNV, CDR2 YYDKDF (reference sequence). The CDR3 is 15 amino acids. Trimming stripped 0 bases from V and 2 bases from J, with 11 bases between. CDR3 nucleotide sequence: TGTGCCACCAGCAGAGATCGTGGGGGAGCCTACGAGCAGTACTTC. Amino acids: CATSRDRGGAYEQYF.

This clonotype has more than one count but fewer than ten. The J gene is TRBJ1-5, the V gene TRBV7-2; D not resolved. V lost 0 bases, J lost 6 bases, and 12 bases lay in between. CDR1 is SGHTA, CDR2 FQGNSA, per germline. This CDR3 has 15 residues. The CDR3 nucleotides read TGTGCCAGCAGCTTAGCGCTCGGGCCGGGTCAGCCCCAGCATTTT. Protein sequence: CASSLALGPGQPQHF.

This clonotype showed up just a few times. The rearrangement uses TRBV12-3 or TRBV12-4 and TRBJ2-3, with TRBD1 matching over 7 bases. The CDR3 consists of 19 residues. V shed 5 bases and J 2 bases; nucleotides not matched to a gene: 19. The CDR3 is CASSLYLSPGQDHTDTQYF. As DNA, the CDR3 is TGTGCCAGCAGTCTGTACCTTAGTCCTGGACAGGACCACACAGATACGCAGTATTTT.

The rearrangement links TRBV6-6 to TRBJ2-7, with D maybe TRBD1 (6 bases). CDR1 is MNHNY, CDR2 SVGAGI, per germline (reference sequence). V lost 5 bases and J lost 10, with 21 bases in between. This CDR3 comprises 14 residues. The CDR3 DNA sequence: TGTGCCAGCAGTCCGAGTCCGGACAGAAGTGATCAGTACTTC. This gives the protein CASSPSPDRSDQYF.

This clonotype is judged large. The chain links TRBV29-1 to TRBJ2-7; 9 bases map to TRBD1. Germline V gives CDR1 SQVTM, CDR2 ANQGSEA. This CDR3 has 15 amino acids. Trimming took 7 bases from V and 2 from J; bases not matched to a gene: 12. CDR3 in amino acids: CSASGTGSSTYEQYF. The CDR3 DNA is TGCAGCGCCTCCGGGACAGGGAGTAGCACCTACGAGCAGTACTTC.

Of note for this clonotype: A much bigger clone sits one base away, suggesting this may be a read error. The chain combines TRBV5-6 with TRBJ2-7; tentative D call: TRBD2 (6 bases). This CDR3 contains 14 residues. V shed 3 bases and J shed 3 bases, with 13 bases lying between them. The germline V gene encodes CDR1 SGHDT and CDR2 YYEEEE. CDR3 region: CASSWLEGGYEQYF. The DNA of the CDR3 is TGTGCCAGCAGCTGGCTGGAGGGCGGCTACGAGCAGTACTTC.

The chain carries TRBV7-2 and TRBJ2-1, with 9 bases matching TRBD2. Per germline, CDR1 SGHTA and CDR2 FQGNSA. V shed 3 bases and J 5 bases; nucleotides not matched to a gene: 11. The CDR3 is 17 amino acids. The CDR3 region is CASSFLPSGGRNNEQFF. The CDR3 coding sequence is TGTGCCAGCAGCTTCCTCCCCAGCGGGGGGAGGAACAATGAGCAGTTCTTC.

The chain uses TRBV12-3 or TRBV12-4 and TRBJ1-1, with 10 bases that match TRBD1. The CDR3 consists of 19 residues. The V segment lost 5 bases and the J segment 1 base; nucleotides outside the gene matches: 16. The CDR3 DNA sequence: TGTGCCAGCAGTCCTTCACTCTGGGACAGGGGTGACGGGAACACTGAAGCTTTCTTT. Its translation is CASSPSLWDRGDGNTEAFF.

Remarks on this clonotype: A read error is possible here, since a much larger clone lies one base away. This rearrangement joins TRBV29-1 to TRBJ2-2; D is perhaps TRBD2 (5 bases). Germline CDR1 and CDR2: SQVTM and ANQGSEA. CDR3 length: 12 residues. The CDR3, as DNA: TGCAGCGTTGTGGGTAACACCGGGGATCTGTTTTTT. The encoded protein is CSVVGNTGDLFF.

This chain uses TRBV11-2 with TRBJ1-6; D perhaps matches TRBD1 (5 bases). CDR3 length equals 14 residues. V was cut by 2 bases and J by 8 bases, with 10 bases left in between. CDR1 SGHAT and CDR2 FQNNGV come from the germline V gene. CDR3 in DNA: TGTGCCAGCAGCTTAAGAGGAGGGGATTCACCCCTCCACTTT. Translation: CASSLRGGDSPLHF.

This clonotype was counted between two and nine times. DNA of the CDR3: TGTGCCAGCAGCCAATTCTTGATGAACACCGGGGAGCTGTTTTTT. Its protein product is CASSQFLMNTGELFF. The chain combines TRBV6-5 with TRBJ2-2, with unresolved D. This CDR3 is 15 amino acids long. V was pared by 6 bases and J by 1 base, with 12 bases between. CDR1 MNHEY and CDR2 SVGAGI come from the germline V gene.

This clonotype is large (0.1 to 1%). The chain recombines TRBV30 with TRBJ2-5, with TRBD2 as a possible D gene (6 bases). CDR3 length: 12 amino acids. CDR1 is GTSNPN, CDR2 SVGIG, per germline (reference sequence). The V and J ends lost 1 base and 7 bases respectively, with 10 bases between them. This CDR3 is CAWSGGVGTQYF. The DNA of the CDR3 is TGTGCCTGGAGTGGCGGGGTCGGGACCCAGTACTTC.

As concerns this clonotype: A much larger clone is a single base away; this may be a read error. This sequence joins TRBV30 and TRBJ2-5; D is possibly TRBD2 (6 bases). The CDR3 contains 12 residues. The germline V gene has CDR1 GTSNPN and CDR2 SVGIG (reference sequence). In DNA form, the CDR3 reads TGTGCCTGCAGCACTAGCCAAGAGACCAAGTACTTC. It encodes CACSTSQETKYF.

This clonotype was detected only once. The gene calls are TRBV7-6 and TRBJ1-1; D unclear. Looked up from germline, CDR1 is SGHVS and CDR2 is FNYEAQ. This CDR3 is built from 15 residues. V gave up 8 bases and J gave up 3 bases, with 19 bases separating them. CDR3 in amino acids: CASSPRPNPDTEAFF. The CDR3 DNA reads as TGTGCCAGCTCACCACGACCCAACCCTGACACTGAAGCTTTCTTT.

This clonotype came up a few times. The chain uses TRBV12-3 or TRBV12-4 and TRBJ1-2, with D unresolved. The CDR3 is 13 amino acids. The germline V and J ends were trimmed by 3 bases and 5 bases, with 10 bases remaining between them. The CDR3 is CASSFRRMYGYTF. In DNA form, the CDR3 reads TGTGCCAGCAGTTTTCGGCGGATGTATGGCTACACCTTC.

This clonotype appeared a few times. The rearrangement uses TRBV30 and TRBJ1-4; D not resolved. Between the trimmed V and J ends, which lost 3 bases and 8 bases, there was a span of 13 bases. The CDR3 length is 13 residues. Germline CDR1 GTSNPN, CDR2 SVGIG (reference sequence). CDR3 region: CAWRGGYEEKLFF. For the CDR3, the DNA is TGTGCCTGGAGAGGCGGGTATGAGGAAAAACTGTTTTTT.

In its sample, this clonotype is large (0.1 to 1%). This chain connects TRBV30 to TRBJ2-7; D perhaps matches TRBD2 (6 bases). Germline lookup yields CDR1 GTSNPN and CDR2 SVGIG (reference sequence). The length of the CDR3 is 11 residues. Trimming stripped 8 bases from V and 2 bases from J, with 10 bases between. CDR3 nucleotides: TGTGCCCGGGGGACCACCTACGAGCAGTACTTC. Amino acids: CARGTTYEQYF.

CDR3 amino acids: CASSYRQGAYEQYF. In DNA, the CDR3 is TGTGCCAGCAGCTACCGACAGGGGGCGTACGAGCAGTACTTC. This chain joins TRBV13 and TRBJ2-7; the match to TRBD1 covers 10 bases. V shed 4 bases and J 4 bases; nucleotides not matched to a gene: 4. The germline gives CDR1 PRHDT, CDR2 FYEKMQ (reference sequence). The CDR3 runs 14 residues.

By proportion, this clonotype is large. The chain links TRBV11-1 to TRBJ2-2, with 10 bases aligning to TRBD2. The germline V gene has CDR1 SGHAT and CDR2 FQDESV (reference sequence). With V trimmed by 6 bases and J by 6 bases, 7 bases remained unmatched. The CDR3 totals 15 residues. In DNA, the CDR3 is TGTGCCAGCAGTCCTAGCGGGAGTACATCCGGGGAGCTGTTTTTT. Translation: CASSPSGSTSGELFF.

This clonotype came up once. J is TRBJ2-1 and V is TRBV20-1; 12 nucleotides agree with TRBD2. CDR3 length: 15 amino acids. V lost 7 bases to trimming and J lost 9 bases; unmatched junction nucleotides: 13. In germline, CDR1 is DFQATT, CDR2 SNEGSKA (reference sequence). The CDR3 nucleotides are TGCAGTGTTCTTACTAGGACTAGCGGGGTAGGTGAGCAGTTCTTC. Its protein product is CSVLTRTSGVGEQFF.